This TCR beta chain is from a study of blood T cell repertoires in COVID-19 (dated by TCRdb to between 2020 and 2021). A note on the overall study: The collaborator samples originated in the United States, Italy and Spain and spanned the acute and convalescent phases of COVID-19. The repertoires were released in a freely available public database intended as a resource for research on the immune response to SARS-CoV-2. Deeply sampled blood TCRbeta repertoires from subjects exposed to, actively infected with, or recovered from COVID-19 were included in the dataset. Samples came from the ongoing ImmuneRACE study (first 160 participants) plus 1,254 subjects from 6 global collaborators. The material from the prospective study consisted of cDNA or gDNA derived from T cells, B-cell-depleted T cells, or PBMCs. Sample metadata almost always included a de-identified subject ID, COVID-19 status, age in years and sex. HLA class I and class II types, where available, came from metadata supplied by the sample provider rather than from assay-based typing.

On this clone itself: The clone's antigen remains unknown. Base qualities are not recorded, but no much larger clone differs from it by a single base.

Each collaborating institution followed its own protocols to collect whole blood in K2EDTA tubes. Collaborator samples were shipped for TCRbeta analysis as frozen whole blood, isolated PBMCs, or DNA extracted from either sample type. The investigation overall reported the following: The amount of clinical and demographic metadata varied by source and participant and was provided uncurated.

Taken from cysteine to phenylalanine, the CDR3 has 14 residues. The entry retains the CDR3 DNA only, 42 bases that are in frame from base 1. Deletion took 3 bases off V and 4 bases off J, with a span of 12 bases between the germline ends. Taken from the germline V gene (reference sequence), the CDR1 and CDR2 loops are LNHDA and SQIVND. The immunoSEQ Assay, a bias-controlled multiplex PCR, was used to amplify TCRbeta CDR3 regions from genomic DNA. The authors processed their data as follows. The number of nucleated cells in each sample was estimated from the amplification of reference gene primers within the assay. To quantify the absolute abundance of each unique TCRbeta CDR3 rearrangement, sequence reads were collapsed and filtered. Productive Simpson clonality was computed per sample as the square root of Simpson's diversity index over productive rearrangements. The table was pulled from immuneACCESS by TCRdb, which kept in-frame rearrangements only. Such tables lose some clones; where checked, under half of the loss comes from unresolved V genes, and the rest has no known cause. V and J calls and clone size come straight from that table; D and trimming were deduced from the DNA. The sample yields 80,000 to 100,000 clones; approximately 87% were counted once. The ten largest clones capture about 1.6% of the sample.

The rearrangement combines TRBV19 with TRBJ1-1, with TRBD1 as a weak D call on 5 bases. This sequence originates from a human donor with active COVID-19. The donor label of this sample is uncertain. Sequenced material: peripheral blood. The CDR3 is CASSIPTGATEAFF. The nucleotide sequence reads TGTGCCAGTAGTATTCCCACAGGAGCCACTGAAGCTTTCTTT.